This entry concerns a single TCR beta chain. Its antigen is undetermined. CDR1 is SGHVS, CDR2 FNYEAQ, per germline. There are 14 residues in the CDR3. The J segment lost 5 bases and the V segment lost 6 bases, leaving 7 bases of the junction unmatched. This specimen comes from a study of cytomegalovirus exposure and HLA in healthy donors. About the research overall: Early released data comprised 80 million to 100 million unique TCRs from HLA-typed donors.

Findings and caveats of the study: In a later analysis, at a false discovery rate of 0.05, about 17,000 TCR beta sequences matched HLA alleles. Reports state that TCR beta sequences accurately predicted most subjects' HLA-A and HLA-B alleles. A later analysis linked a missense DCLRE1C variant to TCR beta V- and J-gene trimming.

Vbeta (60) and Jbeta (13) primers were used in the PCR. Profiling relied on immunoSEQ multiplex PCR, and the TCRdb table lists in-frame clones only, not all of them. The table has about 130,000 clones, 70% to 80% seen once. The sample comprised PBMCs. The clonotype was recovered from a man younger than 40 in good health and CMV-seronegative. The chain has TRBV7-6 and TRBJ1-5; TRBD1 matches at 7 bases. The CDR3 sequence is CASSLTGVDQPQHF. The CDR3 DNA reads as TGTGCCAGCAGTTTAACAGGGGTGGATCAGCCCCAGCATTTT.